The source of this TCR beta chain is a study of blood T cell repertoires in COVID-19. Study summary: Samples of COVID-19 (acute and convalescent) were obtained from the United States, Italy and Spain. T cells, B-cell-depleted T cells, or PBMCs provided the cDNA or gDNA that served as material.

Trimming pared 6 bases from V and 1 base from J, leaving 15 bases between. The CDR3 runs to 16 residues. CDR1 and CDR2 (germline): KGHSH, LQKENI. Source study methods: It was from reference gene primer amplification that nucleated cell counts were estimated. Measured with immunoSEQ multiplex PCR; TCRdb has only the in-frame clones, and not every one. That table furnishes V, J and clone size, whereas the DNA furnished D and trimming. This sample yields 100,000 to 150,000 clones, of which about 81% are seen a single time; 3.8% belongs to the top ten. The sequence derives from a woman in her forties or fifties with acute or convalescent COVID-19. The specimen was peripheral blood. This chain uses TRBV18 with TRBJ2-2; D might be TRBD2 (6 bases). This CDR3 is CASSRFGGGNTGELFF. The CDR3 DNA follows: TGTGCCAGCTCCCGGTTTGGGGGAGGGAACACCGGGGAGCTGTTTTTT.